The rows below give T cell receptor beta chains drawn from one sample of a study of STAT5B mutations in CD4+ large granular lymphocyte leukemia. Sequencing used immunoSEQ multiplex PCR; TCRdb keeps in-frame clones, though not all of them. The data show about 33,000 clones, roughly 74% seen once. The sequenced sample was CD4+ T cells from blood buffy coats. These receptors were taken from a human donor in good health. Both conserved end residues are part of each CDR3. Fields, in order: V gene, D gene, clone size, J gene, CDR3 DNA, CDR3 protein. D genes are given only for firm matches. The size entry is marked missing in some rows and otherwise reads once, few, many or a size class.

TRBV5-5	-	few	TRBJ2-3	TGTGCCAGCAGCCCCCCTTTCGAGGTCGTTAATACGCAGTATTTT	CASSPPFEVVNTQYF
TRBV4-3	TRBD1	-	TRBJ2-7	TGCGCCAGCAGCCAAGATCTTGGACAGGGCTCCTACGAGCAGTACTTC	CASSQDLGQGSYEQYF
TRBV6-5	-	-	TRBJ1-1	TGTGCCAGCAGTTACAGTGAGAAGAGTGAAGCTTTCTTT	CASSYSEKSEAFF
TRBV4-2	-	-	TRBJ1-3	TGTGCCAGCAGCCAGCCGGGACCCATTACGGGAAACACCATATATTTT	CASSQPGPITGNTIYF
TRBV2	-	-	TRBJ1-2	TGTGCCAGCAGTGAACAGGGTTTAAGTGGCTACACCTTC	CASSEQGLSGYTF
TRBV11-3	-	-	TRBJ1-2	TGTGCCAGCAGCTTGTACGGGGAGGGGCCCTATGGCTACACCTTC	CASSLYGEGPYGYTF
TRBV7-9	TRBD2	-	TRBJ2-2	TGTGCCAGCGTCCTCGGACTAGCGGTCACCGGGGAGCTGTTTTTT	CASVLGLAVTGELFF
TRBV5-8	-	-	TRBJ2-3	TGTGCCAGCAGCTTGAGCAGGGGCCGCCCCACAGATACGCAGTATTTT	CASSLSRGRPTDTQYF
TRBV6-5	-	-	TRBJ2-3	TGTGCCAGCAGTTATAAGGCTTTGCGGCCCCCCCCGTATTTT	CASSYKALRPPPYF
TRBV6-1	-	-	TRBJ2-3	TGTGCCAGCAGTGAGGGTATTGGGTTCCCAGATACGCAGTATTTT	CASSEGIGFPDTQYF
TRBV7-9	-	-	TRBJ2-3	TGTGCCAGCAGCGCTGCCCCCGGGGGACTTAGCACAGATACGCAGTATTTT	CASSAAPGGLSTDTQYF
TRBV5-1	-	-	TRBJ2-1	TGCGCCAGCAGCTTGGGAGCCTTGGCGTCCTACAATGAGCAGTTCTTC	CASSLGALASYNEQFF
TRBV11-2	-	-	TRBJ2-7	TGTGCCAGCAGCACCCCCCGGACTACATCCTACGAGCAGTACTTC	CASSTPRTTSYEQYF
TRBV7-9	-	-	TRBJ2-5	TGTGCCAGCAGCTTAGCGGGGGGAAGGGTCCAGTACTTC	CASSLAGGRVQYF
TRBV2	-	-	TRBJ1-1	TGTGCCAGCAGAGGGCTGAACACTGAAGCTTTCTTT	CASRGLNTEAFF
TRBV5-8	-	-	TRBJ2-1	TGTGCCAGCAGCTCTCGCAATAGACCTGAGCAGTTCTTC	CASSSRNRPEQFF
TRBV7-2	TRBD1	-	TRBJ2-7	TGTGCCAGCAGCCTCGGACAGGGGGCCTCCTCTTTTCCCTACGAGCAGTACTTC	CASSLGQGASSFPYEQYF
TRBV6-6	-	-	TRBJ1-2	TGTGCCAGCAGTTCGGGACGGACTCTGTATGGCTACACCTTC	CASSSGRTLYGYTF
TRBV6-6	-	-	TRBJ1-3	TGTGCCACGTCGCCCGGACAGCATAACACCATATATTTT	CATSPGQHNTIYF
TRBV11-3	-	-	TRBJ2-1	TGTGCCAGCAGCCCACAGGTGCCCTACAATGAGCAGTTCTTC	CASSPQVPYNEQFF
TRBV5-4	-	-	TRBJ1-4	TGTGCCAGCAGCTCGCTACCATCCCCAACTAATGAAAAACTGTTTTTT	CASSSLPSPTNEKLFF
TRBV5-1	-	-	TRBJ2-7	TGCGCCAGCAGCTTGGAGGGGGGGACCCGCGAGCAGTACTTC	CASSLEGGTREQYF
TRBV19	TRBD2	-	TRBJ2-3	TGTGCCAGTAGTACGGCTAGCGGGAGGGCCGGGTTGACAGATACGCAGTATTTT	CASSTASGRAGLTDTQYF
TRBV4-3	TRBD1	-	TRBJ1-1	TGCGCCAGCAGCCCCGCGGACAGGGCGTTTCAAGCTTTCTTT	CASSPADRAFQAFF
TRBV4-1	TRBD1	-	TRBJ1-2	TGCGCCAGCAGCCAAAGGCAGGGGGAGTGGGTTAACTATGGCTACACCTTC	CASSQRQGEWVNYGYTF
TRBV4-3	TRBD1	-	TRBJ1-4	TGCGCCAGCAGCCGGGGCCAGGGGGCTGGTGAAAAACTGTTTTTT	CASSRGQGAGEKLFF
TRBV5-1	TRBD1	-	TRBJ1-1	TGCGCCAGCAGCTTGATACAGGGGGGTACGGGCACTGAAGCTTTCTTT	CASSLIQGGTGTEAFF
TRBV30	-	-	TRBJ2-3	TGTGCCTGGAGCTATGGGGCCACAGATACGCAGTATTTT	CAWSYGATDTQYF
TRBV5-1	-	-	TRBJ2-7	TGCGCCAGCAGCTTGACAGGGCAGCACGAGCAGTACTTC	CASSLTGQHEQYF
TRBV11-2	TRBD2	-	TRBJ2-1	TGTGCCAGCAGCTTACCTCGACTAGCGGGGGCCGTGGATGAGCAGTTCTTC	CASSLPRLAGAVDEQFF
TRBV5-1	-	-	TRBJ1-6	TGCGCCAGCAGCCCGGGGGCGGGCGATTCACCCCTCCACTTT	CASSPGAGDSPLHF
TRBV11-3	-	-	TRBJ2-3	TGTGCCAGCAGCTTAGAGCGGGGAGATACGCAGTATTTT	CASSLERGDTQYF
TRBV7-2	TRBD1	-	TRBJ2-7	TGTGCCAGCAGCACCCGGACAGGGGACCCCTCCGAGCAGTACTTC	CASSTRTGDPSEQYF
TRBV18	TRBD1	-	TRBJ1-1	TGTGCCAGCTCTCCAGCAGGACAGGACGGGCACACTGAAGCTTTCTTT	CASSPAGQDGHTEAFF
TRBV5-1	-	-	TRBJ2-3	TGCGCCAGCAGCCCGACAAGGACGAGCACAGATACGCAGTATTTT	CASSPTRTSTDTQYF
TRBV4-2	-	-	TRBJ2-1	TGTGCCAGCAGCCAAGACTCTGGGGGAGGAAGCTGGAATGAGCAGTTCTTC	CASSQDSGGGSWNEQFF
TRBV19	TRBD1	-	TRBJ1-2	TGTGCCAGTAGGGACAGGGGAGAGGACTATGGCTACACCTTC	CASRDRGEDYGYTF
TRBV11-2	-	-	TRBJ2-7	TGTGCCAGCAGCGTAGTTTACGAGCAGTACTTC	CASSVVYEQYF
TRBV7-9	-	few	TRBJ1-1	TGTGCCAGCAGCCTCCTGGTTAACCGGAACACTGAAGCTTTCTTT	CASSLLVNRNTEAFF
TRBV4-1	-	-	TRBJ2-1	TGCGCCAGCAGCCAAGGGGTGCTAGCCCGGTGGAATGAGCAGTTCTTC	CASSQGVLARWNEQFF
TRBV7-2	TRBD1	-	TRBJ2-3	TGTGCCAGCAGAACAGGGGTCGGCACAGATACGCAGTATTTT	CASRTGVGTDTQYF
TRBV28	-	once	TRBJ1-4	TGTGCCAGCAGTTTACGGCCAAGCTGGGACACCAATAACGAAAAACTGTTTTTT	CASSLRPSWDTNNEKLFF
TRBV19	-	-	TRBJ1-1	TGTGCCAGTAGCCCGAGAGGGGGGAACACTGAAGCTTTCTTT	CASSPRGGNTEAFF
TRBV30	-	-	TRBJ2-5	TGTGCCTGGAGCCCGTACGGGACACAAGAGACCCAGTACTTC	CAWSPYGTQETQYF
TRBV11-3	-	-	TRBJ2-7	TGTGCCAGCAGCTTAGTAGGGGCGGACACCTACGAGCAGTACTTC	CASSLVGADTYEQYF
TRBV4-2	-	-	TRBJ1-2	TGTGCCAGCAGCCAAGGACAGGAGATACCTGGCTACACCTTC	CASSQGQEIPGYTF
TRBV4-1	-	once	TRBJ2-7	TGCGCCAGCAGCCAAGATCCGGAACTTCCCTACGAGCAGTACTTC	CASSQDPELPYEQYF
TRBV7-2	TRBD2	-	TRBJ2-7	TGTGCCAGCAGGCCCTCGGGACTAGTCTCCTACGAGCAGTACTTC	CASRPSGLVSYEQYF
TRBV19	TRBD1	-	TRBJ2-7	TGTGCCAGTAGTATAGTTGGGGACAGCGAGCAGTACTTC	CASSIVGDSEQYF
TRBV7-9	-	once	TRBJ2-7	TGTGCCAGCAGCACGACGGCAGGGATCATTGCCTACGAGCAGTACTTC	CASSTTAGIIAYEQYF
TRBV5-1	-	once	TRBJ1-1	TGCGCCAGCAGAAACGGGGAGGTGGAGACTGAAGCTTTCTTT	CASRNGEVETEAFF
TRBV7-9	-	-	TRBJ2-3	TGTGCCAGCAGCTTAGGGGCCCACTCTAGCACAGATACGCAGTATTTT	CASSLGAHSSTDTQYF